A single sample is the source of the 10 T cell receptor beta chains below, sequenced in a study of CD8 T cells in ankylosing spondylitis. These TCRs are of unknown antigen specificity. Regarding the study as a whole: A TCR beta motif made of roughly eight highly homologous variants seemed typical of ankylosing spondylitis blood.

MiXCR, applied by TCRdb to the 5' RACE reads, yields one record per CDR3 protein. The sample yields some 700,000 distinct CDR3 sequences, roughly 19% seen once. The sequencing input was blood, either unsorted or a sorted T cell fraction (not recorded which). The receptors were sampled from a male donor with ankylosing spondylitis.

This clonotype came up once. A much more abundant neighbour one base away suggests this may be a read error. The chain employs TRBV7-9 and TRBJ1-1; no reliable D call. The CDR3 has 15 residues. Germline V CDR1 and CDR2: SEHNR, FQNEAQ (reference sequence). Trimming removed 1 base at V and 0 bases at J, with 9 bases between. The DNA for the CDR3 is TGTGCCAGCAGCTTAGATGGCAGATTGAACACTGAAGCTTTCTTT. It is translated as CASSLDGRLNTEAFF.

This clonotype was recorded a few times. V gene TRBV6-1 combines with J gene TRBJ1-1; D unclear. The CDR3 runs to 14 residues. Germline lookup yields CDR1 MNHNS and CDR2 SASEGT. Trimming took 5 bases from V and 1 from J, leaving 11 bases between them. The CDR3 DNA follows: TGTGCCAGCAGTACGCTGGGTACGAACACTGAAGCTTTCTTT. Its translation: CASSTLGTNTEAFF.

This clonotype was counted only a few times. The chain recombines TRBV7-9 with TRBJ2-7; TRBD1 is a possible D gene (6 bases). This CDR3 spans 13 amino acids. In germline, CDR1 is SEHNR, CDR2 FQNEAQ (reference sequence). Trimming took off 0 bases at V and 6 bases at J, with 9 bases between the two ends. CDR3 sequence reads: CASSLAQGSEQYF. The CDR3 DNA sequence: TGTGCCAGCAGCTTAGCACAGGGCTCCGAGCAGTACTTC.

This clonotype was observed many times. The chain recombines TRBV15 with TRBJ2-3; 10 positions agree with TRBD2. Per germline, CDR1 LNHNV and CDR2 YYDKDF (reference sequence). V lost 3 bases, J lost 0 bases, and 3 bases stayed unmatched. The CDR3 runs to 16 residues. The CDR3 sequence is CATSSGTSESTDTQYF. Written as DNA, the CDR3 is TGTGCCACCAGCAGCGGGACTAGCGAAAGCACAGATACGCAGTATTTT.

In this sample, this clonotype turned up a few times. The gene calls are TRBV29-1 and TRBJ1-5; 7 bases match TRBD1. The CDR3 length is 13 residues. Looked up from germline, CDR1 is SQVTM and CDR2 is ANQGSEA. The J segment lost 3 bases and the V segment lost 4 bases, leaving 3 bases of the junction unmatched. CDR3 sequence: CSVGDSLNQPQHF. The CDR3 DNA reads TGCAGCGTTGGGGACAGCCTCAATCAGCCCCAGCATTTT.

This clonotype was recorded a few times. The chain links TRBV29-1 to TRBJ2-3, with 9 bases that match TRBD1. After removal of 6 bases from V and 9 bases from J, the junction contained 4 bases not matched to a gene. Germline V gene data show CDR1 as SQVTM and CDR2 as ANQGSEA. This CDR3 contains 11 residues. CDR3 residues: CSVLTGGTQYF. The CDR3 coding sequence is TGCAGCGTCCTTACAGGGGGCACGCAGTATTTT.

This clonotype has only a few counts. This chain links TRBV5-1 with TRBJ2-5; D could derive from TRBD1 or TRBD2 (5 bases each). This CDR3 spans 15 amino acids. Trimming took 4 bases from V and 3 from J, leaving 16 bases between them. Germline V gene data show CDR1 as SGHRS and CDR2 as YFSETQ. DNA for the CDR3: TGCGCCAGCAGCGCCGGGAACAGGAAAGAAGAGACCCAGTACTTC. Residues: CASSAGNRKEETQYF. The full variable domain, rest sourced from reference TRBV5-1 and TRBJ2-5, is KAGVTQTPRYLIKTRGQQVTLSCSPISGHRSVSWYQQTPGQGLQFLFEYFSETQRNKGNFPGRFSGRQFSNSRSEMNVSTLELGDSALYLCASSAGNRKEETQYFGPGTRLLVL.

This clonotype was recorded a few times. The chain is built from TRBV20-1 and TRBJ2-5, with D possibly TRBD2 on 7 matching bases. Per the germline V gene, CDR1 is DFQATT and CDR2 is SNEGSKA (reference sequence). The germline V and J ends were trimmed by 0 bases and 5 bases, with 13 bases remaining between them. The CDR3 has 14 residues. The CDR3 coding sequence is TGCAGTGCTAGAGATCCGGGGGGCTTGGAGACCCAGTACTTC. This encodes CSARDPGGLETQYF.

This clonotype has more than one count but fewer than ten. The J gene is TRBJ2-3, the V gene TRBV4-3, with TRBD2 identical over 11 bases. Trimming took 1 base from V and 8 from J; bases not matched to a gene: 11. Germline V gene lookup returns CDR1 LGHNA and CDR2 YSLEER. This CDR3 has 17 amino acids. Written as DNA, the CDR3 is TGCGCCAGCAGCCAAGCGGCTAGCGGGGGGTCTAAAGCTACGCAGTATTTT. This sequence encodes CASSQAASGGSKATQYF.

The sample holds a few counts of this clonotype. The chain joins TRBV29-1 to TRBJ2-7, with D perhaps given as TRBD1 or TRBD2 (5 bases each). The V and J ends lost 1 base and 6 bases respectively, with 7 bases between them. This CDR3 has 11 residues. Germline-derived CDR1 and CDR2 are SQVTM and ANQGSEA. CDR3 DNA sequence: TGCAGCGTTGAAGGAGGGGCCGAGCAGTACTTC. This encodes CSVEGGAEQYF.